The present entry profiles one T cell receptor beta chain with its context. This sample stems from a study of blood T cell repertoires in COVID-19. Study overall: Acute-phase and convalescent COVID-19 samples originated in the United States, Italy and Spain. In each case, the material was cDNA or gDNA derived from T cells, B-cell-depleted T cells, or PBMCs.

The CDR3 runs 14 residues. The V end lost 2 bases, the J end lost 5 bases, and 9 bases lay between the germline ends. CDR1 and CDR2 from the germline V gene are MNHEY and SVGEGT. In the original analysis: Reference gene primer amplification gave nucleated cell count estimates. Clones were read by immunoSEQ multiplex PCR, and TCRdb kept only the in-frame ones, dropping some. V, J and clone size derive from that table, while D and trimming were established from the DNA sequence. The sample has 120,000 or so clones; 70% to 80% are singletons. The chain carries TRBV6-2 or TRBV6-3 and TRBJ2-2, with D maybe TRBD2 (6 bases). The TCR comes from a man between 40 and 49 years old with active or convalescent COVID-19. The sample consisted of peripheral blood. CDR3 loop: CASSYIGGTGELFF. CDR3 coding DNA: TGTGCCAGCAGTTACATCGGAGGGACCGGGGAGCTGTTTTTT.